These 16 T cell receptor beta chains originate from one sample sequenced in a study of blood T cell repertoires in COVID-19. Produced via immunoSEQ multiplex PCR; TCRdb's table is partial and in-frame only. The sample has about 300,000 clones; more than 80% are singletons. Sequenced sample: peripheral blood. These receptor sequences come from a young woman with COVID-19, enrolled during active disease.

The chain is built from TRBV6-2 or TRBV6-3 and TRBJ1-2; 7 bases map to TRBD1. After removal of 2 bases from V and 0 bases from J, the junction contained 3 bases not matched to a gene. CDR1 and CDR2 from the germline V gene are MNHEY and SVGEGT. The length of the CDR3 is 15 residues. The CDR3 coding sequence is TGTGCCAGCAGTTACACTGGGACAGCTAACTATGGCTACACCTTC. Its translation is CASSYTGTANYGYTF.

This clone appeared once. The rearrangement uses TRBV2 and TRBJ1-5; D might be TRBD1 (5 bases). This CDR3 has 15 residues. Germline-derived CDR1 and CDR2 are SNHLY and FYNNEI. V shed 8 bases and J shed 2 bases, with 16 bases lying between them. The CDR3 coding sequence is TGTGCCAGCGTTAACAGGATCTCGGGCAATCAGCCCCAGCATTTT. This codes for CASVNRISGNQPQHF.

The chain combines TRBV6-5 with TRBJ1-5; the D is unclear. Germline CDR1 reads MNHEY; CDR2 reads SVGAGI. This CDR3 region has 13 residues. The V and J ends lost 2 bases and 6 bases respectively, with 8 bases between them. The CDR3 loop reads CASSYGRGQPQHF. The CDR3 DNA is TGTGCCAGCAGTTACGGCAGAGGTCAGCCCCAGCATTTT.

This clone was observed once. This sequence joins TRBV6-5 and TRBJ1-6; 10 bases fit TRBD1. J was trimmed by 9 bases and V by 6 bases; bases with no gene match: 5. The CDR3 sequence is 14 residues long. Germline CDR1 MNHEY, CDR2 SVGAGI. The chain's CDR3 is CASSPTGGGSPLHF. CDR3 DNA sequence: TGTGCCAGCAGCCCGACAGGGGGCGGTTCACCCCTCCACTTT.

The chain combines TRBV10-1 with TRBJ2-5; the match to TRBD1 covers 9 bases. Germline V gene sequence: CDR1 WNHNN, CDR2 SYGVQD (reference sequence). Germline trimming cut 2 bases from V and 3 bases from J; bases unmatched to any gene: 7. This CDR3 is 16 amino acids long. Here the CDR3 reads CASSEGTGPGEETQYF. Written as DNA, the CDR3 is TGCGCCAGCAGTGAGGGGACAGGGCCGGGGGAAGAGACCCAGTACTTC.

The chain has TRBV30 and TRBJ2-7; 9 bases are shared with TRBD2. This CDR3 is 13 amino acids long. The germline V gene encodes CDR1 GTSNPN and CDR2 SVGIG (reference sequence). The V gene end was trimmed by 4 bases and the J gene end by 6 bases; junction bases not matched to a gene: 7. CDR3 sequence: CAWIGSGSSEQYF. CDR3 bases: TGTGCCTGGATTGGTAGCGGGAGTAGCGAGCAGTACTTC.

The rearrangement links TRBV4-3 to TRBJ2-1, with 7 bases lining up with TRBD2. J gave up 8 bases and V 3 bases, and 13 bases lay outside the gene matches. This CDR3 comprises 16 residues. CDR1 and CDR2 (germline): LGHNA, YSLEER. The CDR3 spells CASSHRDYLSVHEQFF. The CDR3 region has the DNA TGCGCCAGCAGCCACCGGGACTACCTCTCCGTCCATGAGCAGTTCTTC.

The chain uses TRBV19 and TRBJ2-4; D gene unclear. This CDR3 comprises 10 residues. The germline V and J ends were trimmed by 9 bases and 5 bases, with 5 bases remaining between them. Germline V lookup: CDR1 LNHDA, CDR2 SQIVND (reference sequence). CDR3 sequence (DNA): TGTGCCAGACTTCAAAACATTCAGTACTTC. This sequence encodes CARLQNIQYF.

The V call is TRBV30, the J call TRBJ1-3; D call uncertain. The CDR3 is 13 residues long. CDR1 GTSNPN and CDR2 SVGIG come from the germline V gene (reference sequence). Trimming pared 3 bases from V and 3 bases from J, leaving 9 bases between. The CDR3 region is CAWSPGFGNTIYF. In DNA form, the CDR3 reads TGTGCCTGGAGCCCGGGGTTTGGAAACACCATATATTTT.

CDR3 residues: CATSARRDSSNQPQHF. The CDR3 DNA is TGTGCCACCAGCGCCCGCCGTGACAGTAGCAATCAGCCCCAGCATTTT. J is TRBJ1-5 and V is TRBV15; D may be TRBD1 (5 bases). This CDR3 region has 16 residues. From germline, CDR1 is LNHNV and CDR2 YYDKDF (reference sequence). With 5 bases removed from V and 0 bases from J, the gap between germline ends came to 14 bases.

The chain joins TRBV19 to TRBJ2-3, with D perhaps TRBD2 (5 bases). With 5 bases removed from V and 2 bases from J, the gap between germline ends came to 14 bases. The CDR3 consists of 15 residues. Germline-derived CDR1 and CDR2 are LNHDA and SQIVND (reference sequence). CDR3 coding DNA: TGTGCCAGTAGTGGCGGTAAACTAGTCACAGATACGCAGTATTTT. As protein: CASSGGKLVTDTQYF.

Only one count was recorded for this clone. V and J are TRBV21-1 and TRBJ1-5; the DNA was not compared with TRBD1, the D call given in the table. TRBV21-1 is assigned pseudogene status. This CDR3 region has 16 residues. The CDR3 sequence: CASSKGETGGHQPQHF. The CDR3 DNA follows: TGTGCCAGCAGCAAAGGAGAGACAGGGGGTCATCAGCCCCAGCATTTT.

The rearrangement uses TRBV30 and TRBJ1-3, with a weak D call TRBD1 (5 bases). CDR3 length equals 15 residues. Trimming removed 0 bases from V and 3 bases from J, with 12 bases in between. Germline CDR1 is GTSNPN and CDR2 is SVGIG (reference sequence). Here the CDR3 DNA reads TGTGCCTGGAGTGTACCCACAGGTCTTGGAAACACCATATATTTT. It specifies CAWSVPTGLGNTIYF. Combining the CDR3 with reference TRBV30 and TRBJ1-3 gives the whole variable domain SQTIHQWPATLVQPVGSPLSLECTVEGTSNPNLYWYRQAAGRGLQLLFYSVGIGQISSEVPQNLSASRPQDRQFILSSKKLLLSDSGFYLCAWSVPTGLGNTIYFGEGSWLTVV.

This clone was found once. V and J are TRBV29-1 and TRBJ2-1; 13 nucleotides agree with TRBD2. V lost 4 bases, J lost 3 bases, and 3 bases stayed unmatched. Germline CDR1 is SQVTM and CDR2 is ANQGSEA. The CDR3 totals 15 residues. CDR3 sequence (DNA): TGCAGCGTTGGGGGACTAGCGGGACACTACAATGAGCAGTTCTTC. It specifies CSVGGLAGHYNEQFF.

The table lists this clone with a count of one. The rearrangement links TRBV11-2 to TRBJ2-7, with D perhaps matching TRBD2 (5 bases). Germline-derived CDR1 and CDR2 are SGHAT and FQNNGV. There are 16 residues in the CDR3. Deletions cut 5 bases from V and 1 base from J, with 18 bases between. The CDR3 bases are TGTGCCAGCAGCCTCACATCGGGCGGAGGATCCTACGAGCAGTACTTC. Its translation is CASSLTSGGGSYEQYF.

The genes are TRBV11-3 and TRBJ2-2, with 10 bases matching TRBD1. CDR3 size: 18 residues. Germline trimming cut 0 bases from V and 5 bases from J; bases unmatched to any gene: 9. Germline V gene lookup returns CDR1 SGHNT and CDR2 YENEEA. CDR3: CASSLDGTGAARTGELFF. CDR3 bases: TGTGCCAGCAGCTTAGACGGGACAGGGGCCGCGCGAACCGGGGAGCTGTTTTTT. Looking up the rest from reference TRBV11-3 and TRBJ2-2 gives the full variable domain: EAGVVQSPRYKIIEKKQPVAFWCNPISGHNTLYWYLQNLGQGPELLIRYENEEAVDDSQLPKDRFSAERLKGVDSTLKIQPAELGDSAVYLCASSLDGTGAARTGELFFGEGSRLTVL.